This T cell receptor beta chain comes out of a study of CD8 T cells in Susac syndrome. The authors carried out high-throughput sequencing of TCR beta. They applied it to CD8+ and CD4+ T cells obtained from blood. The TEMRA cells underwent FACS enrichment, while the CD8+ and CD4+ T cells underwent negative isolation. Findings of the study overall: The study admitted that it had a relatively small number of individuals in its TCR sequencing and HLA analysis.

V dropped 1 base and J dropped 6 bases, with 14 bases sitting between them. Germline CDR1 reads SGHTA; CDR2 reads FQGNSA. There are 15 residues in the CDR3. Random-hexamer reverse transcription was applied to roughly 0.5 to 1 ug RNA. The TCR beta CDR3 was amplified by immunoSEQ multiplex PCR across 54 Vbeta, 13 Jbeta. Each CDR3 protein gets one entry after TCRdb re-called the immunoSEQ multiplex PCR reads with MiXCR. Counted here are about 290,000 distinct CDR3 sequences, around 89% occurring once; the ten biggest clones make up more than 0.15%. In regard to this clonotype: The antigen remains unidentified.

The chain links TRBV7-2 to TRBJ2-3; D is possibly TRBD2 (5 bases). This TCR derives from a human donor with multiple sclerosis. The sample consisted of CD8+ T cells from PBMCs. The CDR3 DNA sequence: TGTGCCAGCAGCTTAGTCGGCAGTGAGGGTGATACGCAGTATTTT. As protein: CASSLVGSEGDTQYF.